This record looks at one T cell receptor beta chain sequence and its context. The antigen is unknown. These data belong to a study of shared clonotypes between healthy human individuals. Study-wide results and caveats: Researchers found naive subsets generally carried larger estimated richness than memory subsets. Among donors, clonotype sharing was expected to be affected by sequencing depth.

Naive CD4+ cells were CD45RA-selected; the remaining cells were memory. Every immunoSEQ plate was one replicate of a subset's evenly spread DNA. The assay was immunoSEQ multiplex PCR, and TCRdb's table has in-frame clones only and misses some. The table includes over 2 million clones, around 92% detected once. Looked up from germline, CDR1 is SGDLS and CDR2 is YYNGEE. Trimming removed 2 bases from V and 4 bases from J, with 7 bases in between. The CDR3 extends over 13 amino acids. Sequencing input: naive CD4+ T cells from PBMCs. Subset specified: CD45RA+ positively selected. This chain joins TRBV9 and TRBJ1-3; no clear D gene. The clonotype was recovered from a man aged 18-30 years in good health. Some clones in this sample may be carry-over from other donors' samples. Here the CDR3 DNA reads TGTGCCAGCAGCGTCGCCGTAGGAAACACCATATATTTT. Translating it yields CASSVAVGNTIYF.